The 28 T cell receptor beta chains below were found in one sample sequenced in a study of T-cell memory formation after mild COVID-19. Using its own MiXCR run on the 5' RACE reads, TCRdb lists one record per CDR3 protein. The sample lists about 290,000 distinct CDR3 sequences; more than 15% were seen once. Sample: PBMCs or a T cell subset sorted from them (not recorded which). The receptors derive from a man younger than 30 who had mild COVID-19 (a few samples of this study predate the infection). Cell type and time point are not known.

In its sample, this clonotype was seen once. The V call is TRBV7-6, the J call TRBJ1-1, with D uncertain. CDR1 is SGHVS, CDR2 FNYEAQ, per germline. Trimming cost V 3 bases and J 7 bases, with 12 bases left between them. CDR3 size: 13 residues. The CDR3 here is CASSLLSLGEAFF. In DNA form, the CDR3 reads TGTGCCAGCAGCTTGCTGTCGTTGGGTGAAGCTTTCTTT.

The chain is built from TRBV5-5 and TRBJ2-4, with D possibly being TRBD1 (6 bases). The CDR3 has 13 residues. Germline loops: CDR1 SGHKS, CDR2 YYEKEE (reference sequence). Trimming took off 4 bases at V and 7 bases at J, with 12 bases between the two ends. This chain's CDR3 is CASSPGTLNIQYF. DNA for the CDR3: TGTGCCAGCAGCCCCGGGACATTGAACATTCAGTACTTC. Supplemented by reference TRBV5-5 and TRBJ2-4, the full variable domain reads DAGVTQSPTHLIKTRGQQVTLRCSPISGHKSVSWYQQVLGQGPQFIFQYYEKEERGRGNFPDRFSARQFPNYSSELNVNALLLGDSALYLCASSPGTLNIQYFGAGTRLSVL.

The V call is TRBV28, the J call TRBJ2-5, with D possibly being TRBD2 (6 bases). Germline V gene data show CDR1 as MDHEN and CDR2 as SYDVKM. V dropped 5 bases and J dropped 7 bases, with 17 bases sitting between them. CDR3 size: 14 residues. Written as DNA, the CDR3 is TGTGCCAGCAGTGGGGGGACGGCCGCATGGACCCAGTACTTC. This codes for CASSGGTAAWTQYF.

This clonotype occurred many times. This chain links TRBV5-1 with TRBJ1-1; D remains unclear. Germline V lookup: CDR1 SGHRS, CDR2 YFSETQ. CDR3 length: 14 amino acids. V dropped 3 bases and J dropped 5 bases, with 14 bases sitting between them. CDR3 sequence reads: CASSSRAGETEAFF. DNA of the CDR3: TGCGCCAGCAGCTCCCGGGCCGGCGAGACTGAAGCTTTCTTT.

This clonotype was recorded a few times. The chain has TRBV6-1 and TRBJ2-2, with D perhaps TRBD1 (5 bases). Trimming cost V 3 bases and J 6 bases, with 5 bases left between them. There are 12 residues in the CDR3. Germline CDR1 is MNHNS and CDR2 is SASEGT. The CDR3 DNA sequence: TGTGCCAGCAGTGAGGGGCCCGGGGAGCTGTTTTTT. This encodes CASSEGPGELFF.

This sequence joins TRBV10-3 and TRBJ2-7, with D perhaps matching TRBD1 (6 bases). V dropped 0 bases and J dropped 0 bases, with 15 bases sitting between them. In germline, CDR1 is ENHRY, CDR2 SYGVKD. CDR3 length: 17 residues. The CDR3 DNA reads TGTGCCATCAGTGAGTCGTCGCAGGGGCGACTCTCCTACGAGCAGTACGTC. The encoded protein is CAISESSQGRLSYEQYV.

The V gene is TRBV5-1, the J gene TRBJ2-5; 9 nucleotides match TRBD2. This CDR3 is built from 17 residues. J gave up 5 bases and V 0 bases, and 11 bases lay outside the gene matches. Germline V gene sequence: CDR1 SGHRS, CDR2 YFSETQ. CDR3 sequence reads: CASSLGLAVVKYETQYF. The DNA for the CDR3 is TGCGCCAGCAGCTTGGGACTAGCGGTAGTGAAATACGAGACCCAGTACTTC. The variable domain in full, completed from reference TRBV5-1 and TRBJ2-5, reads KAGVTQTPRYLIKTRGQQVTLSCSPISGHRSVSWYQQTPGQGLQFLFEYFSETQRNKGNFPGRFSGRQFSNSRSEMNVSTLELGDSALYLCASSLGLAVVKYETQYFGPGTRLLVL.

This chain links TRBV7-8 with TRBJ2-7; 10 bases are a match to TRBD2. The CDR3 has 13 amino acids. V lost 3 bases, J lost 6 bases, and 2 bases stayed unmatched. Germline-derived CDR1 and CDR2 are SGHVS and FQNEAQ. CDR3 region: CASSFLAGVEQYV. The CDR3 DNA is TGTGCCAGCAGCTTTCTAGCGGGGGTCGAGCAGTACGTC.

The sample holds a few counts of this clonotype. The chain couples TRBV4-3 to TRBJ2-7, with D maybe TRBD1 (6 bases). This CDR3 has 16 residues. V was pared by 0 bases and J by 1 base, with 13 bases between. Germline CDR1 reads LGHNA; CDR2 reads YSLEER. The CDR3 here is CASSQDLRTESYEQYF. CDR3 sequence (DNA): TGCGCCAGCAGCCAAGATCTTAGGACAGAGTCCTACGAGCAGTACTTC.

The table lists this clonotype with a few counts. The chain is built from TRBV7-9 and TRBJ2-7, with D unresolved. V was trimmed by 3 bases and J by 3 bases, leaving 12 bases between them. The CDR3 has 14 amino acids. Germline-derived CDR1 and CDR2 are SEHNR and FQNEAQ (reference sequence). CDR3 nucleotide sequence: TGTGCCAGCAGCTTGGTCCCGGAGATCTACGAGCAGTACTTC. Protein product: CASSLVPEIYEQYF.

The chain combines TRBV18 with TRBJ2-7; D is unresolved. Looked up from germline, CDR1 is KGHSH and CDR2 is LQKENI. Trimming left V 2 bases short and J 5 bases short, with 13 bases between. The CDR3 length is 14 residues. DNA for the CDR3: TGTGCCAGCTCACCATCAACGGTTCTCAACGAGCAGTACGTC. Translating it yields CASSPSTVLNEQYV.

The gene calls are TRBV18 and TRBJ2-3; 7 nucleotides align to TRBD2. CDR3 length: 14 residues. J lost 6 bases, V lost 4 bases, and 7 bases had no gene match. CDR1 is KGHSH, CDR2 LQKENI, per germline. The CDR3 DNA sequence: TGTGCCAGCTCACTCGGGACGCGGGGGGATACGCAGTATTTT. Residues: CASSLGTRGDTQYF.

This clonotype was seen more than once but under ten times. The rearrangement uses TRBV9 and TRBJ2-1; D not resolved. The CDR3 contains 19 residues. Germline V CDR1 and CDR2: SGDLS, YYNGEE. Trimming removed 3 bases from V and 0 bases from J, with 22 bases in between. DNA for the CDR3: TGTGCCAGCAGCGCAGAGCCCTTATCACGCCTTAGCTCCTACAATGAGCAGTTCTTC. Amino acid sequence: CASSAEPLSRLSSYNEQFF.

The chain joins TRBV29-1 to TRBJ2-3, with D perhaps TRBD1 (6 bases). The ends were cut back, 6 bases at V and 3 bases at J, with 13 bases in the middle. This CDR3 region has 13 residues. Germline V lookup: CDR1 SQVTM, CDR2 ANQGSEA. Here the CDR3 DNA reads TGCAGCGTCGAGGCAGGGGAGACAGATACGCAGTATTTT. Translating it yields CSVEAGETDTQYF.

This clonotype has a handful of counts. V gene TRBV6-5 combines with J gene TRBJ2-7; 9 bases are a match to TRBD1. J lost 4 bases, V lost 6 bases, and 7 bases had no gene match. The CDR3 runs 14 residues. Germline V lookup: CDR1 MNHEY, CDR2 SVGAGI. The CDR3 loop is CASSYSGTGYEQYF. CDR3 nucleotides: TGTGCCAGCAGCTATTCCGGGACAGGGTACGAGCAGTACTTC.

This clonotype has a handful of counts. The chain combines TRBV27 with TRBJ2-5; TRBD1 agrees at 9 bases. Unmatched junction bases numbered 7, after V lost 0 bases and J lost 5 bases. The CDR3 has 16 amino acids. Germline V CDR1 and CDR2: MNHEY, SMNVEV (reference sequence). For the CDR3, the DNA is TGTGCCAGCAGTTTATCAGGACAGGGGACTTCGGAGACCCAGTACTTC. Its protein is CASSLSGQGTSETQYF.

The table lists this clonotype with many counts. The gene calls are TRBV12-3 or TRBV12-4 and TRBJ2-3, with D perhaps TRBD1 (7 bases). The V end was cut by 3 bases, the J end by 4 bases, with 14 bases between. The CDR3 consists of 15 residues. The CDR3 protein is CASSFGAGQSDTQYF. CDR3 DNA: TGTGCCAGCAGTTTTGGTGCGGGACAGTCAGATACGCAGTATTTT.

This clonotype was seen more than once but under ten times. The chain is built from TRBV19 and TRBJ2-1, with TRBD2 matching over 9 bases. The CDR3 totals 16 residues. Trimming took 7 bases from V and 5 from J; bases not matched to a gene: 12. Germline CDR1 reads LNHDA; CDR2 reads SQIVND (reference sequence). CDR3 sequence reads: CASKSESGGTHNEQFF. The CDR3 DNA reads TGTGCCAGTAAGAGTGAAAGCGGGGGGACGCACAATGAGCAGTTCTTC. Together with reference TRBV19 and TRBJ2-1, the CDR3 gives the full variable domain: DGGITQSPKYLFRKEGQNVTLSCEQNLNHDAMYWYRQDPGQGLRLIYYSQIVNDFQKGDIAEGYSVSREKKESFPLTVTSAQKNPTAFYLCASKSESGGTHNEQFFGPGTRLTVL.

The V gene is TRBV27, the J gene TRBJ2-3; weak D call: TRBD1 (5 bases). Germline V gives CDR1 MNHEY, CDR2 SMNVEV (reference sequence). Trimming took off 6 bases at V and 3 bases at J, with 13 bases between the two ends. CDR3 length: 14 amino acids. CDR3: CASRDSWATDTQYF. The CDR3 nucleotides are TGTGCCAGCAGAGACAGTTGGGCAACAGATACGCAGTATTTT.

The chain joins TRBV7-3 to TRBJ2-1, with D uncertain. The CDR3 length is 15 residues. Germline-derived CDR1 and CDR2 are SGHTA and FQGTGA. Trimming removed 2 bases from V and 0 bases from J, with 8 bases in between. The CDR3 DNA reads TGTGCCAGCAGCTTAGACGGCTACTCCTACAATGAGCAGTTCTTC. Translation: CASSLDGYSYNEQFF.

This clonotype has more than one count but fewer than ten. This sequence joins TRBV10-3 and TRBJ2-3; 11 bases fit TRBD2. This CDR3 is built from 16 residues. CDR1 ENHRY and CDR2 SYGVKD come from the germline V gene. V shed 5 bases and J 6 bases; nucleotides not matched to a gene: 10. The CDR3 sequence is CAISTAATSGADTQYF. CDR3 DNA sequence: TGTGCCATCAGTACCGCCGCGACTAGCGGGGCCGATACGCAGTATTTT.

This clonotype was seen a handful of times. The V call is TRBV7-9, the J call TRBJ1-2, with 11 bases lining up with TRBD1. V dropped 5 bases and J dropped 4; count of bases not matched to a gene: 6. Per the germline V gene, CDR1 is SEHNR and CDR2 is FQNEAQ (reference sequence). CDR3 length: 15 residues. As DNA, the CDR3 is TGTGCCAGCAGCCTAACCGGGACAGGGGGCTATGGCTACACCTTC. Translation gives CASSLTGTGGYGYTF.

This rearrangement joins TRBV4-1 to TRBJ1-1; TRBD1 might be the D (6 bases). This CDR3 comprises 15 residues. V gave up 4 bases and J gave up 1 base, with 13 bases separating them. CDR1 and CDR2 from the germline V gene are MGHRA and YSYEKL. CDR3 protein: CASSRTGTSNTEAFF. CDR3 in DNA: TGCGCCAGCAGCCGAACCGGGACATCGAACACTGAAGCTTTCTTT.

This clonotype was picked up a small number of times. DNA of the CDR3: TGTGCCAGCAGTTACCCCCTAGCGGGGGGACGCACAGATACGCAGTATTTT. Protein sequence: CASSYPLAGGRTDTQYF. This chain uses TRBV6-2 or TRBV6-3 with TRBJ2-3; 11 bases agree with TRBD2. Germline loops: CDR1 MNHEY, CDR2 SVGEGT. This CDR3 contains 17 residues. The V segment lost 2 bases and the J segment 1 base; nucleotides outside the gene matches: 5.

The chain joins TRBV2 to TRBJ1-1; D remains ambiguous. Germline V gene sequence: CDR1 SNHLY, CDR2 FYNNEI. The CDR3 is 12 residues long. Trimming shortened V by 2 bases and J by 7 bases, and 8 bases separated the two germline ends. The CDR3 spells CASSEIAGEAFF. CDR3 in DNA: TGTGCCAGCAGTGAAATTGCGGGTGAAGCTTTCTTT.

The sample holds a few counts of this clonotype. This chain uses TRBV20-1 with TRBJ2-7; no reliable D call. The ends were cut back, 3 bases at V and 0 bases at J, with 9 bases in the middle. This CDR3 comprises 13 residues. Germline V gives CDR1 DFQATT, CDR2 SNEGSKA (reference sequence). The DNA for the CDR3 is TGCAGTGCTAGGCCCCGGAGCTCCTACGAGCAGTACGTC. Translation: CSARPRSSYEQYV.

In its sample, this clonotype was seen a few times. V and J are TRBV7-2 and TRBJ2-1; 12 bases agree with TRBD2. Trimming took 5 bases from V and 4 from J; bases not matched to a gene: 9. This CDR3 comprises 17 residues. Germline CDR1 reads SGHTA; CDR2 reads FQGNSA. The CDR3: CASSPRLAGDTYNEQFF. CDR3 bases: TGTGCCAGCAGCCCGAGACTAGCGGGGGATACGTACAATGAGCAGTTCTTC.

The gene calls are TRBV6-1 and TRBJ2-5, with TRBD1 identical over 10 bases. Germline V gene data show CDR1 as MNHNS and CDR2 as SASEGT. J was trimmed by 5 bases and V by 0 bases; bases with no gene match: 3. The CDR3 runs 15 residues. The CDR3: CASSEATGGAETQYF. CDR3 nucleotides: TGTGCCAGCAGTGAAGCGACAGGGGGCGCGGAGACCCAGTACTTC.